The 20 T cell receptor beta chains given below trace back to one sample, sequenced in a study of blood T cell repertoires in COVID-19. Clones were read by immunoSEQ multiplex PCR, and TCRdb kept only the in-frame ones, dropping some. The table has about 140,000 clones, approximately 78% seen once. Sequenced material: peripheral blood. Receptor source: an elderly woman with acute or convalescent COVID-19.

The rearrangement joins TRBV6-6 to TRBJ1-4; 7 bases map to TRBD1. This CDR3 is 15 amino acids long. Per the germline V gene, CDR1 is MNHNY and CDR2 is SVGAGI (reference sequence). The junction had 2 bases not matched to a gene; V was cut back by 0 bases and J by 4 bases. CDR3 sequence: CASSYSGQFNEKLFF. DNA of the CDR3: TGTGCCAGCAGTTACTCGGGACAGTTTAATGAAAAACTGTTTTTT.

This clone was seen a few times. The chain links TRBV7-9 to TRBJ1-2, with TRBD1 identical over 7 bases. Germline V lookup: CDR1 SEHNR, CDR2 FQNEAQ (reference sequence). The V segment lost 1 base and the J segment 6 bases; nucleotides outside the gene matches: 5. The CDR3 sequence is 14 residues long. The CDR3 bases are TGTGCCAGCAGCTTAGACAGGGGAAGGCATGGCTACACCTTC. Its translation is CASSLDRGRHGYTF.

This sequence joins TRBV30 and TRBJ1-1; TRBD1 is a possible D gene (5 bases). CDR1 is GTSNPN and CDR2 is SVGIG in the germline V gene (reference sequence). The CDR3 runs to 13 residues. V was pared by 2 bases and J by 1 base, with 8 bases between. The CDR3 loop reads CAWSKGENTEAFF. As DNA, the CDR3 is TGTGCCTGGAGTAAAGGGGAGAACACTGAAGCTTTCTTT.

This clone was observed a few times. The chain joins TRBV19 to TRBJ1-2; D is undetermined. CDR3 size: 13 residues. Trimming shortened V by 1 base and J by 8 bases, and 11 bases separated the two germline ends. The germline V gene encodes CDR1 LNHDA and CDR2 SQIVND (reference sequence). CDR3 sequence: CASSIATQLGYTF. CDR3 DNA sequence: TGTGCCAGTAGTATAGCAACGCAACTAGGCTACACCTTC.

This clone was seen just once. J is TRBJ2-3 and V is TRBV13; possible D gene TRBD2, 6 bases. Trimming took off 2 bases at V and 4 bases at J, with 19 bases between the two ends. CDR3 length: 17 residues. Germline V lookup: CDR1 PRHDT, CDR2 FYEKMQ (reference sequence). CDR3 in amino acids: CASSLTTSRRPADTQYF. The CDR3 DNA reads TGTGCCAGCAGCTTAACGACTAGTAGGAGGCCGGCAGATACGCAGTATTTT.

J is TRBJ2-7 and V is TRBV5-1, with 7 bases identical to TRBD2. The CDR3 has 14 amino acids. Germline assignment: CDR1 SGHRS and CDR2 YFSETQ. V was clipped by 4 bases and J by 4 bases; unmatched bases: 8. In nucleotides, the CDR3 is TGCGCCAGCAGCCCCCCTAATAGCGGGTACGAGCAGTACTTC. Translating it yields CASSPPNSGYEQYF.

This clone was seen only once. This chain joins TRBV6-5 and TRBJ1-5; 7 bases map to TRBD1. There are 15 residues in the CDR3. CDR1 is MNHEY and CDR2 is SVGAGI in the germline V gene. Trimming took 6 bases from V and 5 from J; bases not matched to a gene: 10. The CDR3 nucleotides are TGTGCCAGCAGCCCGACAGGGAGGTTGGATCAGCCCCAGCATTTT. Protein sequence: CASSPTGRLDQPQHF.

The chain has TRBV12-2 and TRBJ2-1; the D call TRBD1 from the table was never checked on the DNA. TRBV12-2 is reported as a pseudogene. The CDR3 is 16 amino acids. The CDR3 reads CASRPSTGTGYNEQFF. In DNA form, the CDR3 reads TGTGCAAGTCGCCCAAGCACCGGGACAGGGTACAATGAGCAGTTCTTC.

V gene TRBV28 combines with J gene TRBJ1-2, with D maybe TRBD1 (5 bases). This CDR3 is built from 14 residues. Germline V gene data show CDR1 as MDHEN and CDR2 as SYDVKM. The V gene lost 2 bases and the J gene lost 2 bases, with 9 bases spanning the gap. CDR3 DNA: TGTGCCAGCAGTTTACACAGGTTAAACTATGGCTACACCTTC. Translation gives CASSLHRLNYGYTF.

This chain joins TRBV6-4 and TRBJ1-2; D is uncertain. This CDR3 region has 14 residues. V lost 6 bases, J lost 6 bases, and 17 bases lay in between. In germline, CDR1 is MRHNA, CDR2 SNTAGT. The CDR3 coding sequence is TGTGCCAGCAGCCCGCGGGGAACCTGGGATGGCTACACCTTC. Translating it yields CASSPRGTWDGYTF.

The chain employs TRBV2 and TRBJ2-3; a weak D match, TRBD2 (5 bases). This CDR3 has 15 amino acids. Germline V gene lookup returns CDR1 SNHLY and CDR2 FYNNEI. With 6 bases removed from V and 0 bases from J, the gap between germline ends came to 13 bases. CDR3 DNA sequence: TGTGCCAGCAGGCAAGAACGGGGTAGCACAGATACGCAGTATTTT. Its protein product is CASRQERGSTDTQYF.

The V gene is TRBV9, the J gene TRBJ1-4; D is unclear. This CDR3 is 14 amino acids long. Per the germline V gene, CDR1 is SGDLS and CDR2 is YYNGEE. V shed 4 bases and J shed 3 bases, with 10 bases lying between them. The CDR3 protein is CASSLRPSNEKLFF. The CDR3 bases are TGTGCCAGCAGCCTGCGCCCCTCTAATGAAAAACTGTTTTTT.

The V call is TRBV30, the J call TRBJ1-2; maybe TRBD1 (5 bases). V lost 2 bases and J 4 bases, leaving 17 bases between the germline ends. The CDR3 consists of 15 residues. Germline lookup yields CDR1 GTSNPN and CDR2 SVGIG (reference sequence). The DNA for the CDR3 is TGTGCCTGGAGTAATTGGGTCGGGCAGGGCTATGGCTACACCTTC. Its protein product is CAWSNWVGQGYGYTF.

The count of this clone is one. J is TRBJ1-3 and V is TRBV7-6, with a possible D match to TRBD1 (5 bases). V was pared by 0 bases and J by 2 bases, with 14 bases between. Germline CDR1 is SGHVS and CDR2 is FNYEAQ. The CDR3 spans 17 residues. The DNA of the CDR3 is TGTGCCAGCAGCTTAGCGCCTGCGGGGCTGCCTGGAAACACCATATATTTT. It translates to CASSLAPAGLPGNTIYF.

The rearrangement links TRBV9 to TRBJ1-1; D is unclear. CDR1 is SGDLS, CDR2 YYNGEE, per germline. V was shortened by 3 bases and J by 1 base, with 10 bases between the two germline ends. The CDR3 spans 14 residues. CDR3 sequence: CASSDPRGNTEAFF. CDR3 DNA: TGTGCCAGCAGCGACCCTCGAGGGAACACTGAAGCTTTCTTT.

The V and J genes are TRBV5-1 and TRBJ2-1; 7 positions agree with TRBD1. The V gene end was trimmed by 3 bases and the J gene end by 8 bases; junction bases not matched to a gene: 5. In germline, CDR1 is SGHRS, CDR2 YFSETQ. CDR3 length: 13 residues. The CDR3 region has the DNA TGCGCCAGCAGCTACAGGGGCTGGGATGAGCAGTTCTTC. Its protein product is CASSYRGWDEQFF.

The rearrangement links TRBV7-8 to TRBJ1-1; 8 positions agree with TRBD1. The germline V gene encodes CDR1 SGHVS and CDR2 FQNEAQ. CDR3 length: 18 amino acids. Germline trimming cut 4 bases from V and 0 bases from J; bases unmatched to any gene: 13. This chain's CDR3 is CASSSTEGRGLLNTEAFF. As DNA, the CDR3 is TGTGCCAGCAGCTCCACTGAGGGCAGGGGGCTTTTGAACACTGAAGCTTTCTTT.

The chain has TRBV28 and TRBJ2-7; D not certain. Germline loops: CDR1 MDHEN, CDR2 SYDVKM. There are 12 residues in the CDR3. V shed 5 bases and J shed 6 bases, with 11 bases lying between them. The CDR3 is CASSPRLGEQYF. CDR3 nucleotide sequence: TGTGCCAGCAGTCCCAGGTTGGGCGAGCAGTACTTC.

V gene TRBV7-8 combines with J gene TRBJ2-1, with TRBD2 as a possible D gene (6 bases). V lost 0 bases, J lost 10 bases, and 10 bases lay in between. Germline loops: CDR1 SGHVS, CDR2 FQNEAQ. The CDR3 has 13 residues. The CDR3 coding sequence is TGTGCCAGCAGCTTAGCGGAGGGGTTAGAGCAGTTCTTC. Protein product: CASSLAEGLEQFF.

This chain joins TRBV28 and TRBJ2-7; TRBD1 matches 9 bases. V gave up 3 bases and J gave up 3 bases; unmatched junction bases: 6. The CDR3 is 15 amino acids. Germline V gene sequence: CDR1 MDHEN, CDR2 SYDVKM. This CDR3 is CASSFPGQGDYEQYF. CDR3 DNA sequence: TGTGCCAGCAGTTTCCCGGGACAGGGAGACTACGAGCAGTACTTC.